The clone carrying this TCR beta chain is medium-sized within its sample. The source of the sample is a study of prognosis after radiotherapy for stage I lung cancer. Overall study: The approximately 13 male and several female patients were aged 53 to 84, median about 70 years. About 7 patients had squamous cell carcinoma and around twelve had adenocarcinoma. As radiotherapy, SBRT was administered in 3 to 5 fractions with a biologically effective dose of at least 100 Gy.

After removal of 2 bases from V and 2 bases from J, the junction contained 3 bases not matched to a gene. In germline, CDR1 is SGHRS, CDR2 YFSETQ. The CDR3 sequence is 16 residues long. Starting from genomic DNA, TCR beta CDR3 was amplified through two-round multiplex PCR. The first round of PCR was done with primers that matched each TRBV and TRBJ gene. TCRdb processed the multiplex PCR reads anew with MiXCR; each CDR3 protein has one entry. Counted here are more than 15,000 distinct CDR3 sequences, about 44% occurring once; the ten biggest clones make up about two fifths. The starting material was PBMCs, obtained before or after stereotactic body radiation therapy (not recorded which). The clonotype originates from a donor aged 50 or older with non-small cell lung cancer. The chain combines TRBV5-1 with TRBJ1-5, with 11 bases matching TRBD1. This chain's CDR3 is CASSLGTGGRNQPQHF. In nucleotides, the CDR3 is TGCGCCAGCAGCTTAGGGACAGGGGGTCGCAATCAGCCCCAGCATTTT.